The next 27 T cell receptor beta chains were all read from a single sample in a study of blood T cell repertoires in COVID-19. Assay used: immunoSEQ multiplex PCR; TCRdb lists only in-frame clones, some missing. The top ten hold over 9.5% of the sample, which has 310,000 or so clones, about nine tenths seen once. The sequencing sample was made of PBMCs or T cells enriched from blood (not recorded which). All receptors come from a woman aged 18-29 years who had recovered from COVID-19.

This clone was seen only a few times. The gene calls are TRBV19 and TRBJ1-5; 9 bases fit TRBD1. This CDR3 comprises 15 residues. The V segment lost 1 base and the J segment 6 bases; nucleotides outside the gene matches: 4. From germline, CDR1 is LNHDA and CDR2 SQIVND (reference sequence). CDR3 sequence: CASSIGGQGGQPQHF. DNA of the CDR3: TGTGCCAGTAGTATAGGGGGACAGGGAGGTCAGCCCCAGCATTTT.

This chain joins TRBV5-1 and TRBJ1-1; TRBD1 matches at 8 bases. Germline-derived CDR1 and CDR2 are SGHRS and YFSETQ. The CDR3 is 16 residues long. J lost 2 bases, V lost 0 bases, and 6 bases had no gene match. CDR3: CASSLDTPGGNTEAFF. DNA of the CDR3: TGCGCCAGCAGCTTGGATACACCAGGGGGCAACACTGAAGCTTTCTTT.

The V gene is TRBV19, the J gene TRBJ2-5; 12 bases align to TRBD1. The CDR3 sequence is 15 residues long. Trimming at V came to 6 bases and at J to 5 bases, leaving 7 bases not matched to a gene. Germline V gene lookup returns CDR1 LNHDA and CDR2 SQIVND (reference sequence). The CDR3 reads CASSLGDRGLETQYF. The CDR3 DNA is TGTGCCAGTAGCCTGGGGGACAGGGGGCTGGAGACCCAGTACTTC. The full variable domain, rest sourced from reference TRBV19 and TRBJ2-5, is DGGITQSPKYLFRKEGQNVTLSCEQNLNHDAMYWYRQDPGQGLRLIYYSQIVNDFQKGDIAEGYSVSREKKESFPLTVTSAQKNPTAFYLCASSLGDRGLETQYFGPGTRLLVL.

This chain uses TRBV7-9 with TRBJ2-5, with 10 bases identical to TRBD1. The CDR3 has 15 amino acids. With 1 base clipped from V and 2 bases from J, the junction kept 1 base outside the gene matches. CDR1 is SEHNR, CDR2 FQNEAQ, per germline (reference sequence). CDR3 residues: CASSLGTGGQETQYF. Written as DNA, the CDR3 is TGTGCCAGCAGCTTAGGGACAGGGGGTCAAGAGACCCAGTACTTC.

This clone appeared a single time. The chain carries TRBV7-8 and TRBJ1-1; D uncertain. Trimming shortened V by 4 bases and J by 1 base, and 7 bases separated the two germline ends. Germline loops: CDR1 SGHVS, CDR2 FQNEAQ. This CDR3 is built from 13 residues. CDR3 in amino acids: CASSSTENTEAFF. The CDR3, as DNA: TGTGCCAGCAGCTCCACTGAGAACACTGAAGCTTTCTTT.

J is TRBJ1-1 and V is TRBV18; 7 bases match TRBD1. The V segment lost 5 bases and the J segment 3 bases; nucleotides outside the gene matches: 9. There are 15 residues in the CDR3. The germline CDR1 and CDR2 sequences are KGHSH and LQKENI. The CDR3 region is CASSSGQAIYTEAFF. As DNA, the CDR3 is TGTGCCAGCTCATCAGGACAGGCCATATACACTGAAGCTTTCTTT.

The chain is built from TRBV2 and TRBJ1-5; TRBD1 matches at 10 bases. The CDR3 totals 14 residues. The germline CDR1 and CDR2 sequences are SNHLY and FYNNEI. The V gene end was trimmed by 3 bases and the J gene end by 5 bases; junction bases not matched to a gene: 1. As DNA, the CDR3 is TGTGCCAGCAGTGAGGGGACAGGGGATCAGCCCCAGCATTTT. Translated: CASSEGTGDQPQHF.

The chain has TRBV10-1 and TRBJ1-3, with TRBD1 matching 10 bases. The CDR3 has 16 residues. Per the germline V gene, CDR1 is WNHNN and CDR2 is SYGVQD (reference sequence). J gave up 0 bases and V 6 bases, and 5 bases lay outside the gene matches. CDR3 DNA: TGCGCCAGCAGCGGGGACAGGGGCGACTCTGGAAACACCATATATTTT. The encoded protein is CASSGDRGDSGNTIYF.

V gene TRBV7-8 combines with J gene TRBJ1-2; 7 bases match TRBD1. V lost 5 bases, J lost 4 bases, and 10 bases stayed unmatched. Germline CDR1 is SGHVS and CDR2 is FQNEAQ. CDR3 size: 15 residues. The CDR3 bases are TGTGCCAGCAGCGACGTGGGGACAGCGTCCTATGGCTACACCTTC. It yields the protein CASSDVGTASYGYTF.

The chain employs TRBV15 and TRBJ1-1, with D possibly being TRBD1 (6 bases). This CDR3 has 13 residues. Trimming removed 3 bases at V and 11 bases at J, with 16 bases between. Germline V gene sequence: CDR1 LNHNV, CDR2 YYDKDF (reference sequence). The CDR3 protein is CATSSFGQQKAFF. CDR3 DNA sequence: TGTGCCACCAGCAGCTTCGGACAGCAGAAGGCTTTCTTT.

The chain links TRBV10-3 to TRBJ2-3, with 9 positions matching TRBD2. This CDR3 comprises 15 residues. With V trimmed by 0 bases and J by 6 bases, 4 bases remained unmatched. Germline CDR1 ENHRY, CDR2 SYGVKD. The CDR3 region is CAISESRGGADTQYF. The CDR3 DNA sequence: TGTGCCATCAGTGAGTCCCGCGGGGGGGCGGATACGCAGTATTTT.

As regards this clone: Additional DNA sequences in this sample encode the identical CDR3. This chain uses TRBV18 with TRBJ2-1, with 8 nucleotides matching TRBD2. The CDR3 is 15 amino acids. Germline V gene lookup returns CDR1 KGHSH and CDR2 LQKENI. Trimming took 0 bases from V and 4 from J; bases not matched to a gene: 2. CDR3: CASSPPSGGYNEQFF. The CDR3 DNA follows: TGTGCCAGCTCACCACCGAGCGGGGGATACAATGAGCAGTTCTTC.

The chain is built from TRBV5-1 and TRBJ1-3, with D possibly TRBD1 on 6 matching bases. CDR1 SGHRS and CDR2 YFSETQ come from the germline V gene. With 2 bases removed from V and 4 bases from J, the gap between germline ends came to 10 bases. This CDR3 has 14 residues. The DNA for the CDR3 is TGCGCCAGCAGCTTTGGTGGACAGGGAAACACCATATATTTT. Amino acids: CASSFGGQGNTIYF.

The genes are TRBV29-1 and TRBJ1-4; 8 bases line up with TRBD1. CDR3 size: 12 residues. The V gene end was trimmed by 7 bases and the J gene end by 14 bases; junction bases not matched to a gene: 12. Germline CDR1 SQVTM, CDR2 ANQGSEA. The CDR3 here is CSGSQGAEGLFF. The CDR3 region has the DNA TGCAGCGGAAGTCAGGGGGCAGAGGGCCTGTTTTTT.

V usage is TRBV5-4 and J usage is TRBJ2-7, with 7 bases fitting TRBD1. Germline assignment: CDR1 SGHNT and CDR2 YYREEE (reference sequence). CDR3 size: 13 residues. With 4 bases clipped from V and 1 base from J, the junction kept 2 bases outside the gene matches. The CDR3 region has the DNA TGTGCCAGCAGCACGGGACAGTCCTACGAGCAGTACTTC. Translated, it gives CASSTGQSYEQYF.

The gene calls are TRBV24-1 and TRBJ2-7; 8 positions agree with TRBD2. Germline-derived CDR1 and CDR2 are KGHDR and SFDVKD. V lost 1 base to trimming and J lost 3 bases; unmatched junction nucleotides: 16. The CDR3 loop spans 19 amino acids. CDR3 loop: CATSDFAFSKGLAGYEQYF. The CDR3 DNA follows: TGTGCCACCAGTGATTTTGCCTTTTCGAAAGGGCTAGCGGGCTACGAGCAGTACTTC.

V usage is TRBV9 and J usage is TRBJ2-5, with 8 positions matching TRBD2. CDR3 size: 16 residues. Germline V CDR1 and CDR2: SGDLS, YYNGEE. V shed 3 bases, J shed 4 bases, and the junction held 11 bases outside the gene matches. Here the CDR3 reads CASSADLGGGRETQYF. The DNA for the CDR3 is TGTGCCAGCAGCGCCGACCTCGGGGGGGGCCGAGAGACCCAGTACTTC.

The chain combines TRBV6-1 with TRBJ2-3; 11 nucleotides agree with TRBD2. CDR1 and CDR2 (germline): MNHNS, SASEGT. J was trimmed by 4 bases and V by 0 bases; bases with no gene match: 0. This CDR3 is 15 amino acids long. The DNA of the CDR3 is TGTGCCAGCAGTGAAGCACTAGCGGGAGCAGATACGCAGTATTTT. Amino acids: CASSEALAGADTQYF.

A single count supports this clone. The J gene is TRBJ1-5, the V gene TRBV19; D unclear. This CDR3 has 15 residues. V was trimmed by 0 bases and J by 0 bases, leaving 6 bases between them. Germline values: CDR1 LNHDA, CDR2 SQIVND (reference sequence). CDR3 region: CASSIDPYSNQPQHF. The CDR3 coding sequence is TGTGCCAGTAGTATAGATCCCTATAGCAATCAGCCCCAGCATTTT.

The V call is TRBV18, the J call TRBJ2-5, with 9 bases identical to TRBD2. The germline CDR1 and CDR2 sequences are KGHSH and LQKENI. This CDR3 region has 17 residues. V shed 2 bases, J shed 2 bases, and the junction held 9 bases outside the gene matches. DNA of the CDR3: TGTGCCAGCTCACCAGTTATCGGCGGGGGGGTTCAAGAGACCCAGTACTTC. This codes for CASSPVIGGGVQETQYF.

The rearrangement links TRBV6-5 to TRBJ1-5, with a weak D call TRBD1 (5 bases). CDR3 length: 13 residues. The germline CDR1 and CDR2 sequences are MNHEY and SVGAGI. The V and J ends lost 5 bases and 4 bases respectively, with 9 bases between them. CDR3 coding DNA: TGTGCCAGCAGTCTTGACAGAAATCAGCCCCAGCATTTT. This translates into CASSLDRNQPQHF.

This clone was detected a few times. The J gene is TRBJ2-5, the V gene TRBV5-4, with TRBD2 identical over 16 bases. The CDR3 has 19 residues. Germline V gene sequence: CDR1 SGHNT, CDR2 YYREEE (reference sequence). J gave up 1 base and V 1 base, and 7 bases lay outside the gene matches. CDR3 DNA: TGTGCCAGCAGCTTGTATTGGGGACTAGCGGGGGGGTTCCAAGAGACCCAGTACTTC. Amino acid sequence: CASSLYWGLAGGFQETQYF.

This clone was recorded a few times. The chain uses TRBV11-1 and TRBJ1-2; D possibly corresponds to TRBD1 (6 bases). Germline V gene sequence: CDR1 SGHAT, CDR2 FQDESV (reference sequence). The CDR3 length is 13 residues. Trimming removed 5 bases at V and 4 bases at J, with 11 bases between. CDR3 nucleotide sequence: TGTGCCAGCAGCACGGGACACTTCTATGGCTACACCTTC. The encoded protein is CASSTGHFYGYTF.

CDR3 in amino acids: CASSPGGPGTNEQFF. As DNA, the CDR3 is TGTGCCAGCTCACCGGGAGGGCCAGGGACCAATGAGCAGTTCTTC. The rearrangement links TRBV7-3 to TRBJ2-1; 8 bases line up with TRBD2. V was clipped by 8 bases and J by 6 bases; unmatched bases: 12. Germline V gives CDR1 SGHTA, CDR2 FQGTGA. The CDR3 totals 15 residues.

The chain is built from TRBV5-4 and TRBJ2-2, with TRBD2 matching 7 bases. In germline, CDR1 is SGHNT, CDR2 YYREEE (reference sequence). Germline trimming cut 5 bases from V and 0 bases from J; bases unmatched to any gene: 4. There are 15 residues in the CDR3. The CDR3 loop is CASSRAGANTGELFF. The CDR3 DNA reads as TGTGCCAGCAGTCGGGCGGGGGCGAACACCGGGGAGCTGTTTTTT.

The chain couples TRBV9 to TRBJ1-1; possible D gene TRBD1, 6 bases. The V and J ends lost 0 bases and 0 bases respectively, with 24 bases between them. This CDR3 comprises 20 residues. Germline V gene lookup returns CDR1 SGDLS and CDR2 YYNGEE. CDR3 nucleotides: TGTGCCAGCAGCGTAGACGAAACGCGGGGGGCGGTTCTTATGAACACTGAAGCTTTCTTT. This encodes CASSVDETRGAVLMNTEAFF. Using reference TRBV9 and TRBJ1-1 for the parts outside the CDR3, the full variable domain is DSGVTQTPKHLITATGQRVTLRCSPRSGDLSVYWYQQSLDQGLQFLIQYYNGEERAKGNILERFSAQQFPDLHSELNLSSLELGDSALYFCASSVDETRGAVLMNTEAFFGQGTRLTVV.

About this clone: This same CDR3 is encoded by further DNA sequences in the sample. The chain employs TRBV15 and TRBJ1-2; 8 nucleotides line up with TRBD1. V lost 0 bases, J lost 8 bases, and 8 bases stayed unmatched. This CDR3 has 15 residues. Germline V gene data show CDR1 as LNHNV and CDR2 as YYDKDF (reference sequence). The CDR3 nucleotides read TGTGCCACCAGCAGAGATAGGGACAGGACCCGAGGCTACACCTTC. Its translation: CATSRDRDRTRGYTF.